This passage covers 23 T cell receptor beta chains from one sample sequenced in a study of response to subunit inactivated influenza vaccine. TCRdb passed the RT-PCR reads through MiXCR, listing each CDR3 protein once. This table has roughly 650,000 distinct CDR3 sequences, 13% to 15% appearing once. This specimen was PBMCs from blood, taken roughly 15 days before vaccination. All receptors derive from a man aged 45-65 years who received an inactivated influenza vaccine.

V usage is TRBV3-1 and J usage is TRBJ2-1; D not resolved. This CDR3 has 14 amino acids. Trimming took 0 bases from V and 8 from J, leaving 11 bases between them. Germline CDR1 and CDR2: LGHDT and YNNKEL (reference sequence). As DNA, the CDR3 is TGTGCCAGCAGCCAAGATTCAGTTCCCCATGAGCAGTTCTTC. This encodes CASSQDSVPHEQFF.

This clonotype has ten or more counts. V gene TRBV12-3 or TRBV12-4 combines with J gene TRBJ2-3; D is unclear. The CDR3 has 13 residues. V gave up 3 bases and J gave up 4 bases, with 8 bases separating them. Here the CDR3 reads CASSFGGADTQYF. The CDR3 DNA reads as TGTGCCAGCAGTTTTGGCGGCGCAGATACGCAGTATTTT.

The chain recombines TRBV14 with TRBJ1-4; 8 positions agree with TRBD1. This CDR3 contains 16 residues. Germline CDR1 SGHDN, CDR2 FVKESK. V was clipped by 3 bases and J by 0 bases; unmatched bases: 3. The CDR3 loop reads CASSQIQGATNEKLFF. The CDR3 DNA reads TGTGCCAGCAGCCAGATACAGGGGGCAACTAATGAAAAACTGTTTTTT.

This clonotype has a handful of counts. The chain couples TRBV29-1 to TRBJ2-1; 9 bases map to TRBD1. CDR1 and CDR2 from the germline V gene are SQVTM and ANQGSEA. The CDR3 has 16 amino acids. Germline trimming cut 4 bases from V and 2 bases from J; bases unmatched to any gene: 9. CDR3 nucleotide sequence: TGCAGCGTTGCTCCCTACAGGGGGCAGGCCTACAATGAGCAGTTCTTC. The encoded protein is CSVAPYRGQAYNEQFF.

The sample holds a few counts of this clonotype. The chain recombines TRBV24-1 with TRBJ2-1; no reliable D call. Trimming shortened V by 4 bases and J by 8 bases, and 14 bases separated the two germline ends. The germline V gene encodes CDR1 KGHDR and CDR2 SFDVKD. The CDR3 has 14 amino acids. CDR3 sequence reads: CATSETARFDEQFF. In DNA, the CDR3 is TGTGCCACCAGTGAAACGGCTAGATTCGATGAGCAGTTCTTC.

A few counts support this clonotype. The rearrangement joins TRBV27 to TRBJ2-2, with 7 bases lining up with TRBD2. The CDR3 covers 18 residues. Germline trimming cut 1 base from V and 6 bases from J; bases unmatched to any gene: 14. Germline V lookup: CDR1 MNHEY, CDR2 SMNVEV (reference sequence). CDR3 coding DNA: TGTGCCAGCAGTTTATATTTGTTCGGGGGAGGGCCCCCCGGGGAGCTGTTTTTT. This encodes CASSLYLFGGGPPGELFF.

The genes are TRBV5-6 and TRBJ2-2; 8 bases line up with TRBD1. The V gene's germline CDR1 is SGHDT and CDR2 YYEEEE. The V gene end was trimmed by 0 bases and the J gene end by 3 bases; junction bases not matched to a gene: 16. The CDR3 length is 20 residues. CDR3 sequence reads: CASSLGMGQDVSYDTGELFF. In nucleotides, the CDR3 is TGTGCCAGCAGCTTGGGTATGGGACAGGACGTTAGCTATGACACCGGGGAGCTGTTTTTT.

This clonotype was counted only a few times. This chain uses TRBV20-1 with TRBJ2-5; 8 nucleotides line up with TRBD1. Germline V gene sequence: CDR1 DFQATT, CDR2 SNEGSKA (reference sequence). V shed 6 bases, J shed 5 bases, and the junction held 5 bases outside the gene matches. CDR3 length: 12 amino acids. The CDR3 spells CSATDRVETQYF. The CDR3 nucleotides are TGCAGTGCCACGGACAGGGTGGAGACCCAGTACTTC.

The chain carries TRBV15 and TRBJ1-1; D is uncertain. This CDR3 has 15 residues. V lost 4 bases and J 0 bases, leaving 12 bases between the germline ends. The germline V gene has CDR1 LNHNV and CDR2 YYDKDF (reference sequence). The CDR3 DNA is TGTGCCACCAGCACCGCTAGAACCATGAACACTGAAGCTTTCTTT. Translation gives CATSTARTMNTEAFF. The full variable domain, completed using reference TRBV15 and TRBJ1-1, is DAMVIQNPRYQVTQFGKPVTLSCSQTLNHNVMYWYQQKSSQAPKLLFHYYDKDFNNEADTPDNFQSRRPNTSFCFLDIRSPGLGDTAMYLCATSTARTMNTEAFFGQGTRLTVV.

Worth noting for this clonotype: The junction and the germline gene differ at one end; a read error may be behind it. The V gene is TRBV6-4, the J gene TRBJ1-1; the match to TRBD1 covers 10 bases. This CDR3 has 16 residues. Per the germline V gene, CDR1 is MRHNA and CDR2 is SNTAGT. The CDR3 region has the DNA TGTGCCAGCAGCCGGGACAGGGGATCATCGAACACTGGAGCTTTCTTT. The encoded protein is CASSRDRGSSNTGAFF.

This clonotype came up a few times. The chain recombines TRBV9 with TRBJ2-6; D perhaps matches TRBD1 (6 bases). The V gene lost 2 bases and the J gene lost 0 bases, with 12 bases spanning the gap. In germline, CDR1 is SGDLS, CDR2 YYNGEE. The CDR3 is made up of 17 amino acids. The CDR3: CASSVSDRSSGANVLTF. The DNA for the CDR3 is TGTGCCAGCAGCGTCTCCGACAGGAGCTCTGGGGCCAACGTCCTGACTTTC.

This clonotype appeared a few times. J is TRBJ2-1 and V is TRBV12-3 or TRBV12-4; D is unresolved. V was shortened by 6 bases and J by 5 bases, with 17 bases between the two germline ends. CDR3 length: 15 amino acids. DNA for the CDR3: TGTGCCAGCAGCCCCATCGGGTGGCGCCACAATGAGCAGTTCTTC. Residues: CASSPIGWRHNEQFF.

This clonotype was found a few times. V gene TRBV24-1 combines with J gene TRBJ2-1; either TRBD1 or TRBD2 may supply D (6 bases each). The germline CDR1 and CDR2 sequences are KGHDR and SFDVKD. This CDR3 spans 13 amino acids. V was shortened by 12 bases and J by 2 bases, with 13 bases between the two germline ends. The DNA of the CDR3 is TGTGCCTCCGGAGGGGGGCCCTACAATGAGCAGTTCTTC. This gives the protein CASGGGPYNEQFF.

This chain links TRBV6-5 with TRBJ2-7; TRBD2 is a possible D gene (6 bases). V dropped 2 bases and J dropped 2 bases, with 10 bases sitting between them. This CDR3 is built from 14 residues. CDR1 and CDR2 (germline): MNHEY, SVGAGI. The CDR3 bases are TGTGCCAGCAGTTACGGCGGGACTCCCTACGAGCAGTACTTC. This encodes CASSYGGTPYEQYF.

In its sample, this clonotype was seen a few times. The gene calls are TRBV27 and TRBJ1-2, with no clear D. Between the trimmed V and J ends, which lost 5 bases and 6 bases, there was a span of 10 bases. The CDR3 loop spans 12 amino acids. Germline V lookup: CDR1 MNHEY, CDR2 SMNVEV (reference sequence). The CDR3 DNA reads TGTGCCAGCAGTGGATCTGGGAATGGCTACACCTTC. Translated: CASSGSGNGYTF.

This clonotype was seen ten or more times. The rearrangement links TRBV20-1 to TRBJ1-2; no firm D call. The CDR3 is made up of 14 amino acids. Trimming left V 0 bases short and J 2 bases short, with 10 bases between. Germline CDR1 and CDR2: DFQATT and SNEGSKA (reference sequence). The CDR3 region has the DNA TGCAGTGCTAGAGAAAACCCGGGAAACTATGGCTACACCTTC. Its protein product is CSARENPGNYGYTF.

This clonotype occurred a few times. The chain carries TRBV12-3 or TRBV12-4 and TRBJ1-1, with 10 nucleotides matching TRBD1. J gave up 8 bases and V 8 bases, and 8 bases lay outside the gene matches. The CDR3 consists of 13 residues. The CDR3 DNA reads TGTGCCAGCCGCTCCCGGACAGGGGGGGAAGCTTTCTTT. Translation: CASRSRTGGEAFF.

This clonotype has a count of ten or more. The J gene is TRBJ2-3, the V gene TRBV24-1, with no clear D. Germline loops: CDR1 KGHDR, CDR2 SFDVKD. There are 13 residues in the CDR3. Trimming removed 4 bases at V and 7 bases at J, with 11 bases between. In DNA, the CDR3 is TGTGCCACCAGTGAGGCCCTCCCTTATACGCAGTATTTT. Translated, it gives CATSEALPYTQYF.

At least ten counts were recorded for this clonotype. The chain is built from TRBV28 and TRBJ2-5; 9 nucleotides agree with TRBD2. CDR1 and CDR2 (germline): MDHEN, SYDVKM. This CDR3 is 16 amino acids long. The V gene end was trimmed by 3 bases and the J gene end by 5 bases; junction bases not matched to a gene: 10. DNA for the CDR3: TGTGCCAGCAGTTTGGGTGGTAGCGGGAGACGGGAGACCCAGTACTTC. As protein: CASSLGGSGRRETQYF.

This clonotype has just a few counts. The genes are TRBV20-1 and TRBJ2-3; the D gene is possibly TRBD2 (5 bases). The CDR3 runs to 11 residues. Deletions cut 6 bases from V and 4 bases from J, with 8 bases between. Germline loops: CDR1 DFQATT, CDR2 SNEGSKA (reference sequence). The CDR3 coding sequence is TGCAGTGCAACACTAGCAGATACGCAGTATTTT. This translates into CSATLADTQYF.

This clonotype was seen a few times. The V and J genes are TRBV29-1 and TRBJ2-7; 8 bases agree with TRBD1. The CDR3 loop spans 14 amino acids. Germline V gives CDR1 SQVTM, CDR2 ANQGSEA. V lost 6 bases, J lost 5 bases, and 12 bases stayed unmatched. CDR3 residues: CSVELIQGVHEQYF. CDR3 DNA sequence: TGCAGCGTCGAACTAATACAGGGGGTCCACGAGCAGTACTTC.

On this clonotype itself: With a much larger clone just one base away, this may be a read error. V and J are TRBV12-3 or TRBV12-4 and TRBJ2-7; D possibly corresponds to TRBD2 (5 bases). The CDR3 consists of 15 residues. The CDR3 DNA sequence: TGTGCCAGCAGTCCCGAGGGCCTTTTCTCCTACGAGCAGAACTTC. It encodes CASSPEGLFSYEQNF.

This chain links TRBV29-1 with TRBJ1-2; no clear D. Germline-derived CDR1 and CDR2 are SQVTM and ANQGSEA. This CDR3 region has 12 residues. V was trimmed by 6 bases and J by 8 bases, leaving 16 bases between them. The CDR3 loop is CSVYDPGNGYTF. Here the CDR3 DNA reads TGCAGCGTATACGACCCCGGAAACGGCTACACCTTC.